The clone carrying this T cell receptor beta chain appeared a single time. Its specificity is unknown. The entry originates in a study of vaccination effects on CD4 cells after COVID-19. Study-level points and caveats: Convalescent patients in the study were few, and early post-infection timepoints were absent.

ViraFEST used viral peptide pools to expand antigen-specific CD4+ T cells before sequencing. Upon completion of about 10 days in culture, CD4+ T cells were isolated. People in the vaccine group had not been infected with SARS-CoV-2 before, and their nucleocapsid antibodies were negative. The repertoire was sequenced with immunoSEQ multiplex PCR; TCRdb's copy has only in-frame clones and lacks some. The data contain about 48,000 clones, 60% to 80% of them singletons. CDR3 length equals 16 residues. Trimming took 4 bases from V and 5 from J, leaving 17 bases between them. The germline CDR1 and CDR2 sequences are SNHLY and FYNNEI.

This specimen was CD4+ T cells from PBMCs cultured with HCoV-OC43 spike peptides, taken before COVID-19 vaccination. As for subset: HCoV-OC43 spike overlapping peptide pool stimulation. The origin of this receptor is a human donor who received a COVID-19 vaccine. The chain carries TRBV2 and TRBJ1-4, with a tentative D call TRBD1 (6 bases). CDR3 bases: TGTGCCAGCAGTGGGTGGGGAAGGGGGGAAAATGAAAAACTGTTTTTT. Translating gives CASSGWGRGENEKLFF. Based on the CDR3 plus reference TRBV2 and TRBJ1-4, the full variable domain is EPEVTQTPSHQVTQMGQEVILRCVPISNHLYFYWYRQILGQKVEFLVSFYNNEISEKSEIFDDQFSVERPDGSNFTLKIRSTKLEDSAMYFCASSGWGRGENEKLFFGSGTQLSVL.